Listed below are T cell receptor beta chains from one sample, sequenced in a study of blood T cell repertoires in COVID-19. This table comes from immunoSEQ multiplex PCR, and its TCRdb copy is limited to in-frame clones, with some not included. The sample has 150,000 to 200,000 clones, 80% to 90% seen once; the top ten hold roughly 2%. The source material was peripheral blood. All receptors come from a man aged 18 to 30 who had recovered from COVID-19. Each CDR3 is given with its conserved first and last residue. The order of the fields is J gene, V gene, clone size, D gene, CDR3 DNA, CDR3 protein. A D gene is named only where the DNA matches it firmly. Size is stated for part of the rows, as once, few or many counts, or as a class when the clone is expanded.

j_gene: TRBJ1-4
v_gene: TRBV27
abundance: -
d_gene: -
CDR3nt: TGTGCCAGCAGTTTATTTGGGCAGGGCAATGAAAAACTGTTTTTT
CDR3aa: CASSLFGQGNEKLFF

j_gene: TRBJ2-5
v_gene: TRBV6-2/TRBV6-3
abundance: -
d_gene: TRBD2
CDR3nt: TGTGCCAGCAGCCCTCGACTAGCGGGAGTAGATGAGACCCAGTACTTC
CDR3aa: CASSPRLAGVDETQYF

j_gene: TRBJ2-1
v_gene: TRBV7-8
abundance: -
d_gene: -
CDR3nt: TGTGCCAGCAGCCGGAGGGCCTCCTACAATGAGCAGTTCTTC
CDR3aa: CASSRRASYNEQFF

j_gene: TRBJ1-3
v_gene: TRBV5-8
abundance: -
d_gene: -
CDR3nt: TGTGCCAGCAGGAATCGTGGGACTCAAGGAAACACCATATATTTT
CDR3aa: CASRNRGTQGNTIYF

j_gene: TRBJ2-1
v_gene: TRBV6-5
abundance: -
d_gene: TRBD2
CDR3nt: TGTGCCAGGGGGCTCAGCGGGAGTTTCAATGAGCAGTTCTTC
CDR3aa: CARGLSGSFNEQFF

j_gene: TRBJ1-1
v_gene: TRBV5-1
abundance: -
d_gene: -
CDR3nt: TGCGCCAGCAGCCCGACAGACAGGACGACTGAAGCTTTCTTT
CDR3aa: CASSPTDRTTEAFF

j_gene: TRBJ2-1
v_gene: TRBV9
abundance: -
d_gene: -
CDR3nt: TGTGCCAGCAGCTTACGATCCGGTGAGCAGTTCTTC
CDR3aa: CASSLRSGEQFF

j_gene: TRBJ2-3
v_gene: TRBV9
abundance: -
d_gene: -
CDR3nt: TGTGCCAGCAGCGTAGCTTTCGGGAAGGATACGCAGTATTTT
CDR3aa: CASSVAFGKDTQYF

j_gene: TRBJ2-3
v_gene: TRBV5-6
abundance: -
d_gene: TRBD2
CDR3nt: TGTGCCAGCAGCTGGGGCGGGAGAGGCACAGATACGCAGTATTTT
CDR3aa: CASSWGGRGTDTQYF

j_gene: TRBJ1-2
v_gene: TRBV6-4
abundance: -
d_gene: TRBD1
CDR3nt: TGTGCCAGCAGTCCCGGGACAGGCTATGGCTACACCTTC
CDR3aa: CASSPGTGYGYTF

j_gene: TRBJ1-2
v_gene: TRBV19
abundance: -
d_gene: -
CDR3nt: TGTGCCAGTAGTATTGTGGGAGAGAGGGGCTACACCTTC
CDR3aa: CASSIVGERGYTF

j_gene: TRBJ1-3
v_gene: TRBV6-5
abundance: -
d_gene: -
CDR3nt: TGTGCCAGCAGTTACTCGGGGCAGGGGGGAAACACCATATATTTT
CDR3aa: CASSYSGQGGNTIYF

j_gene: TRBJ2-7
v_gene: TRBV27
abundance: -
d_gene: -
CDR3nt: TGTGCCAGCAGTACGAGGGACTCCCCCTACGAGCAGTACTTC
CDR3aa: CASSTRDSPYEQYF

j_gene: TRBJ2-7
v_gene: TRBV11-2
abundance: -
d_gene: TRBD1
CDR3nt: TGTGCCAGCAGCTCAAGGACAGGGGTCCCCGAGCAGTACTTC
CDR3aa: CASSSRTGVPEQYF

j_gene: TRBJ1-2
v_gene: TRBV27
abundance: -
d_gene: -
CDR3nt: TGTGCCAGCAGACCCGTGGGGGACATTTCCAACTATGGCTACACCTTC
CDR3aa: CASRPVGDISNYGYTF

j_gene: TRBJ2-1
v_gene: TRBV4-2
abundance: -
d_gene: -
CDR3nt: TGTGCCAGCAGCCAAGAGCGGGTGGCGGTGGAGCAGTTCTTC
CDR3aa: CASSQERVAVEQFF

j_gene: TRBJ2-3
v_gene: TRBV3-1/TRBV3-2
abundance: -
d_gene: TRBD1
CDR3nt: TGTGCCAGCAGTCCTAAAGGGGGCCCGGGGGATACGCAGTATTTT
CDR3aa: CASSPKGGPGDTQYF

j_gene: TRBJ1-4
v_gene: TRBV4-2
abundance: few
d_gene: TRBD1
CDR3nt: TGTGCCAGCAGCCAAGAGGTAAACAGGGGGCGAGAAAAACTGTTTTTT
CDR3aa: CASSQEVNRGREKLFF

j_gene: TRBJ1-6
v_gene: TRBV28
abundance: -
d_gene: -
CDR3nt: TGTGCCAGCAAGGCGACGCGGGGTAATTCACCCCTCCACTTT
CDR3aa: CASKATRGNSPLHF

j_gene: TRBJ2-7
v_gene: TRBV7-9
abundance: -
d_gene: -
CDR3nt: TGTGCCAGCAGCTCAAACTTACAGGGCGGCGAGCAGTACTTC
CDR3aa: CASSSNLQGGEQYF

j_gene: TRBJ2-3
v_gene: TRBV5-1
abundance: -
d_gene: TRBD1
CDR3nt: TGCGCCAGCAGCCCGGGGGGACAGGGGACAGATACGCAGTATTTT
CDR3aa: CASSPGGQGTDTQYF

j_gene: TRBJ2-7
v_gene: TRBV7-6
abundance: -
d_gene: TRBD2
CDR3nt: TGTGCCAGCAGCTTAGCGGGAGGACTAGCGGGAGGGCGCTCCTACGAGCAGTACTTC
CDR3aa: CASSLAGGLAGGRSYEQYF

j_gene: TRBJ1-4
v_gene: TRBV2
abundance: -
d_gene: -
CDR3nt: TGTGCCAGCATGGGCCGGACCCAGGGAAACGAAAAACTGTTTTTT
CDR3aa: CASMGRTQGNEKLFF

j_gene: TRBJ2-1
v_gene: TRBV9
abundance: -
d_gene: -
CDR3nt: TGTGCCAGCAGCGTTAAGAAAAATCGAGCGGGCGATGAGCAGTTCTTC
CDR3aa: CASSVKKNRAGDEQFF

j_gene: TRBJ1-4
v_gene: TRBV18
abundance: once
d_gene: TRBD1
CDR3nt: TGTGCCAGCTCGACAGGGGGCGCGGTTGAAAAACTGTTTTTT
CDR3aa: CASSTGGAVEKLFF

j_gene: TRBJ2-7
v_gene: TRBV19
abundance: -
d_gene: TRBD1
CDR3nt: TGTGCCAGTAGTATAGGGACAGGCTCGAGCTCCTACGAGCAGTACTTC
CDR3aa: CASSIGTGSSSYEQYF

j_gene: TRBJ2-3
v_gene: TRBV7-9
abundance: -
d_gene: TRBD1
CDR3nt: TGTGCCAGCAGGCAACAGGGGGCTGGCACAGATACGCAGTATTTT
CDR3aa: CASRQQGAGTDTQYF

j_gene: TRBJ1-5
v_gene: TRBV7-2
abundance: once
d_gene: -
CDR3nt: TGTGCCAGCAGCTTTAGGGGGTCCAATCAGCCCCAGCATTTT
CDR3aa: CASSFRGSNQPQHF

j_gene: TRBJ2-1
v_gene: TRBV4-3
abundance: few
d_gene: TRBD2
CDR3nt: TGCGCCAGCAGCCAAGAGGGAGCGGGAGTAGGTCTGGATGAGCAGTTCTTC
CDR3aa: CASSQEGAGVGLDEQFF

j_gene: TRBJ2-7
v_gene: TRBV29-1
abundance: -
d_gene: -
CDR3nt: TGCAGCGTTGAAGTGGATAGGCAGGGCGGCGAGCAGTACTTC
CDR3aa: CSVEVDRQGGEQYF

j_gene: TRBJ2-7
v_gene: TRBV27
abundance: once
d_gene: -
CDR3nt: TGTGCCAGCAGTCTCTCGATTCTCACCCAGGCATACGAGCAGTACTTC
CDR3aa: CASSLSILTQAYEQYF

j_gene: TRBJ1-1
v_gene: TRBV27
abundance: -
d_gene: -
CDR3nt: TGTGCCAGCAGTTTATCTCCAGGGGAGAGCACTGAAGCTTTCTTT
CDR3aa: CASSLSPGESTEAFF

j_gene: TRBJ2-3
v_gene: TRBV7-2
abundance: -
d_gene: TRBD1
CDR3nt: TGTGCCAGCAGCCAGCGGACAGGACGAATTGGGGATACGCAGTATTTT
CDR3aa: CASSQRTGRIGDTQYF

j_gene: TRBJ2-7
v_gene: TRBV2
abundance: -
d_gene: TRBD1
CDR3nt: TGTGCCAGCGCGGAACAGGGGCCGGTAAGCGAGCAGTACTTC
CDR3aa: CASAEQGPVSEQYF

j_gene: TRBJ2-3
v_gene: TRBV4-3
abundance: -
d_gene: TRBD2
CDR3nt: TGCGCCAGCAGCCCACTAGCGGGAGCGGCAGATACGCAGTATTTT
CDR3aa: CASSPLAGAADTQYF

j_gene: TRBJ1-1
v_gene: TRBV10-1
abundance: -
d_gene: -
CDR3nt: TGCGCCAGCAGTGGCGGTCTTTCGGGTATCACTGAAGCTTTCTTT
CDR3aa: CASSGGLSGITEAFF

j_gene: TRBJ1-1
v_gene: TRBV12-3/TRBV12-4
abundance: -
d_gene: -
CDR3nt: TGTGCCAGCAGTCCTGGGCGTGGGGCTTTCTTT
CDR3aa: CASSPGRGAFF

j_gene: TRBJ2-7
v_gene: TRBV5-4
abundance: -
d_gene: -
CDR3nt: TGTGCCAGCAGCGCCGACTTTCAGGGTTACGAGCAGTACTTC
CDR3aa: CASSADFQGYEQYF

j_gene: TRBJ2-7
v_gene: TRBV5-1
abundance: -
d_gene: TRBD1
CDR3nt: TGCGCCAGCAGCCCCGAGACAGGGATAAGCTACGAGCAGTACTTC
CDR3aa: CASSPETGISYEQYF

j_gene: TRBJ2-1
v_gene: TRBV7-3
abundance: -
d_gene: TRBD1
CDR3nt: TGTGCCAGCAGCCGCGCAGGGGGCTCGATTGAGCAGTTCTTC
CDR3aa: CASSRAGGSIEQFF

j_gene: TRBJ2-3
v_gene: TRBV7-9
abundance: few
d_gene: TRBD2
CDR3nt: TGTGCCAGCAGCTTACTAGCGGGAGGGCAAGATACGCAGTATTTT
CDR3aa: CASSLLAGGQDTQYF

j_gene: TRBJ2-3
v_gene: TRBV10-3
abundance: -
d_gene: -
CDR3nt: TGTGCCATCAGTGAGCGGCAGGGGATAGATACGCAGTATTTT
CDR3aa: CAISERQGIDTQYF

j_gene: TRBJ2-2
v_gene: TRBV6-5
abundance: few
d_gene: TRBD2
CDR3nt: TGTGCCAGCAGTTACGAATCCAGCGGGAGTAGCGGGGAGCTGTTTTTT
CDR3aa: CASSYESSGSSGELFF

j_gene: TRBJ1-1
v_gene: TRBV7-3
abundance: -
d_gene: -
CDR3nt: TGTGCCAGCAGCTTGGGCGGGGACGCTGAAGCTTTCTTT
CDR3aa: CASSLGGDAEAFF

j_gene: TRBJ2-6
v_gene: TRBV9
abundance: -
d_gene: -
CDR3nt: TGTGCCAGCAGAGGGAGCTCTGGGGCCAACGTCCTGACTTTC
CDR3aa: CASRGSSGANVLTF

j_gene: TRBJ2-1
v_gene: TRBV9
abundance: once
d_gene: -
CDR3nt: TGTGCCAGCAGCGTAGGGCTGAACAATGAGCAGTTCTTC
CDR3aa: CASSVGLNNEQFF

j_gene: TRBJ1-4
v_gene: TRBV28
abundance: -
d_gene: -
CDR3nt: TGTGCCAGCAGTTCCCAGATCCCGGGAGTTCTGAAATTT
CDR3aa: CASSSQIPGVLKF

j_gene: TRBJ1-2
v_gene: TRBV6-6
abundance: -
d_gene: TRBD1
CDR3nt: TGTGCCAGCAGTGTGTCGACAGGGAGGTATGGCTACACCTTC
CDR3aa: CASSVSTGRYGYTF

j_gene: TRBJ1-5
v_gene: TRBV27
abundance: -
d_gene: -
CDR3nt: TGTGCCAGCAGAGAGATTGGGGGCGCAGGACAGCCCCAGCATTTT
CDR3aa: CASREIGGAGQPQHF